This is a list of T cell receptor beta chains from one sample in a study of T cell repertoires in cytomegalovirus infection. TCRdb re-derived calls from the reads in MiXCR, one entry per CDR3 protein. The sample has about 920,000 distinct CDR3 sequences, 30% to 40% seen once. No antigen has been identified for these receptors. The sample in question was cultured CD8+ T cells from PBMCs, obtained from culture after CMV antigen stimulation. These TCRs come from a human donor in good health (CMV status not recorded). Some clones in this sample may be carry-over from other donors' samples. Each CDR3 is given with its conserved first and last residue. The D gene is left open where the match is weak. Part of the rows lack a size; the others show once, few, many or a class for expanded clones.

cdr3_length: 15
v_call: TRBV6-8
j_call: TRBJ2-2
d_call: -
clone_size: -
cdr3_aa: CASSYGAASTGELFF
cdr3_nt: TGTGCCAGCAGTTACGGGGCAGCCTCCACCGGGGAGCTGTTTTTT

cdr3_length: 15
v_call: TRBV4-3
j_call: TRBJ1-3
d_call: -
clone_size: few
cdr3_aa: CASRSTRDGGNTIYF
cdr3_nt: TGCGCCAGCAGAAGTACCCGGGACGGAGGAAACACCATATATTTT

cdr3_length: 13
v_call: TRBV12-3/TRBV12-4
j_call: TRBJ1-1
d_call: -
clone_size: -
cdr3_aa: CASSRVGNTEAFF
cdr3_nt: TGTGCCAGCAGCCGCGTAGGTAACACTGAAGCTTTCTTT

cdr3_length: 14
v_call: TRBV12-3/TRBV12-4
j_call: TRBJ1-6
d_call: -
clone_size: -
cdr3_aa: CASTSSLGGFALHF
cdr3_nt: TGTGCCAGCACCTCTTCATTGGGCGGTTTTGCCCTCCACTTT

cdr3_length: 14
v_call: TRBV7-3
j_call: TRBJ1-1
d_call: -
clone_size: few
cdr3_aa: CASSTQGTGKEAFF
cdr3_nt: TGTGCCAGCAGCACCCAAGGTACAGGGAAGGAAGCTTTCTTT

cdr3_length: 16
v_call: TRBV12-3/TRBV12-4
j_call: TRBJ2-1
d_call: -
clone_size: -
cdr3_aa: CASRESTGGQYNEQFF
cdr3_nt: TGTGCCAGCAGGGAATCGACGGGGGGCCAGTACAATGAGCAGTTCTTC

cdr3_length: 15
v_call: TRBV7-9
j_call: TRBJ2-1
d_call: TRBD1
clone_size: few
cdr3_aa: CASSFRTGIYNEQFF
cdr3_nt: TGTGCCAGCAGCTTCCGGACAGGGATATACAATGAGCAGTTCTTC

cdr3_length: 13
v_call: TRBV20-1
j_call: TRBJ2-5
d_call: -
clone_size: few
cdr3_aa: CSARTGDLETQYF
cdr3_nt: TGCAGTGCTAGAACTGGAGACCTGGAGACCCAGTACTTC

cdr3_length: 16
v_call: TRBV6-1
j_call: TRBJ2-2
d_call: TRBD1
clone_size: few
cdr3_aa: CASPSPGQGASGELFF
cdr3_nt: TGTGCCAGCCCATCACCGGGACAGGGAGCCTCCGGGGAGCTGTTTTTT

cdr3_length: 16
v_call: TRBV7-6
j_call: TRBJ1-3
d_call: TRBD1
clone_size: -
cdr3_aa: CASSLRDRTTGNTIYF
cdr3_nt: TGTGCCAGCAGCTTAAGGGACAGGACCACTGGAAACACCATATATTTT

cdr3_length: 11
v_call: TRBV7-9
j_call: TRBJ2-1
d_call: -
clone_size: few
cdr3_aa: CASSRGPHLFF
cdr3_nt: TGTGCCAGCAGCCGGGGACCGCACCTGTTCTTC

cdr3_length: 18
v_call: TRBV12-3/TRBV12-4
j_call: TRBJ2-5
d_call: TRBD2
clone_size: many
cdr3_aa: CASSSSARAGGYQETQYF
cdr3_nt: TGTGCCAGCAGTTCGTCGGCTCGAGCGGGGGGATACCAAGAGACCCAGTACTTC

cdr3_length: 17
v_call: TRBV7-6
j_call: TRBJ1-1
d_call: -
clone_size: -
cdr3_aa: CASSLTGSRSFGTEAFF
cdr3_nt: TGTGCCAGCAGCTTAACTGGCAGCAGGTCTTTCGGCACTGAAGCTTTCTTT

cdr3_length: 14
v_call: TRBV7-8
j_call: TRBJ2-3
d_call: TRBD2
clone_size: many
cdr3_aa: CASMRGRGGDTQYF
cdr3_nt: TGTGCCAGCATGAGAGGGCGGGGGGGAGATACGCAGTATTTT

cdr3_length: 17
v_call: TRBV6-2/TRBV6-3
j_call: TRBJ2-2
d_call: -
clone_size: few
cdr3_aa: CASSYSNFRPNTGELFF
cdr3_nt: TGTGCCAGCAGTTACTCGAATTTCCGCCCGAACACCGGGGAGCTGTTTTTT

cdr3_length: 17
v_call: TRBV7-3
j_call: TRBJ2-2
d_call: TRBD1
clone_size: -
cdr3_aa: CASSLTETGNNAGELFF
cdr3_nt: TGTGCCAGCAGCTTAACGGAGACAGGGAATAACGCCGGGGAGCTGTTTTTT

cdr3_length: 15
v_call: TRBV29-1
j_call: TRBJ2-2
d_call: TRBD2
clone_size: -
cdr3_aa: CSADTSGGLTGELFF
cdr3_nt: TGCAGCGCCGACACTAGCGGGGGTCTCACCGGGGAGCTGTTTTTT

cdr3_length: 19
v_call: TRBV2
j_call: TRBJ1-5
d_call: TRBD1
clone_size: few
cdr3_aa: CASSTGVREALYSNQPQHF
cdr3_nt: TGTGCCAGCAGTACAGGGGTGAGGGAGGCCCTCTATAGCAATCAGCCCCAGCATTTT

cdr3_length: 16
v_call: TRBV27
j_call: TRBJ2-3
d_call: -
clone_size: few
cdr3_aa: CASSQTSGADTDTQYF
cdr3_nt: TGTGCCAGCAGCCAAACTTCGGGGGCTGACACAGATACGCAGTATTTT

cdr3_length: 17
v_call: TRBV12-3/TRBV12-4
j_call: TRBJ2-3
d_call: TRBD1
clone_size: few
cdr3_aa: CASSLTRDRVFADTQYF
cdr3_nt: TGTGCCAGCAGTTTAACCCGGGACAGGGTGTTCGCAGATACGCAGTATTTT

cdr3_length: 13
v_call: TRBV5-6
j_call: TRBJ1-2
d_call: -
clone_size: -
cdr3_aa: CASSSRLLYGYTF
cdr3_nt: TGTGCCAGCAGCTCCCGGCTGCTCTATGGCTACACCTTC

cdr3_length: 18
v_call: TRBV4-2
j_call: TRBJ2-3
d_call: TRBD1
clone_size: few
cdr3_aa: CASSQVVQGAGAGDTQYF
cdr3_nt: TGTGCCAGCAGCCAAGTGGTACAGGGGGCGGGTGCAGGAGATACGCAGTATTTT

cdr3_length: 16
v_call: TRBV7-8
j_call: TRBJ1-2
d_call: -
clone_size: many
cdr3_aa: CASSLARAVTNYGYTF
cdr3_nt: TGTGCCAGCAGCTTAGCGCGGGCGGTCACTAACTATGGCTACACCTTC

cdr3_length: 14
v_call: TRBV27
j_call: TRBJ1-1
d_call: -
clone_size: -
cdr3_aa: CASSRGGRWTEAFF
cdr3_nt: TGTGCCAGCAGTCGTGGGGGGAGGTGGACTGAAGCTTTCTTT

cdr3_length: 17
v_call: TRBV12-5
j_call: TRBJ2-2
d_call: -
clone_size: few
cdr3_aa: CASGFMLSGSTTGELFF
cdr3_nt: TGTGCTAGTGGTTTCATGTTGTCGGGATCTACAACCGGGGAGCTGTTTTTT

cdr3_length: 15
v_call: TRBV19
j_call: TRBJ1-4
d_call: -
clone_size: -
cdr3_aa: CASSTLQADNEKLFF
cdr3_nt: TGTGCCAGTAGTACCCTCCAGGCGGATAATGAAAAACTGTTTTTT

cdr3_length: 14
v_call: TRBV11-2
j_call: TRBJ2-1
d_call: -
clone_size: -
cdr3_aa: CASSSSESYNEQFF
cdr3_nt: TGTGCCAGCAGCTCTAGCGAGTCCTACAATGAGCAGTTCTTC

cdr3_length: 17
v_call: TRBV15
j_call: TRBJ1-5
d_call: -
clone_size: -
cdr3_aa: CATNGYPGAEPNQPQHF
cdr3_nt: TGTGCCACCAACGGGTACCCGGGGGCCGAGCCGAATCAGCCCCAGCATTTT

cdr3_length: 15
v_call: TRBV12-3/TRBV12-4
j_call: TRBJ1-3
d_call: -
clone_size: -
cdr3_aa: CASSPQLSSGNTIYF
cdr3_nt: TGTGCCAGCAGCCCACAACTGAGCTCTGGAAACACCATATATTTT

cdr3_length: 15
v_call: TRBV19
j_call: TRBJ1-1
d_call: TRBD1
clone_size: -
cdr3_aa: CASSSRQGRWPEAFF
cdr3_nt: TGTGCCAGTAGTTCTCGACAGGGCAGGTGGCCTGAAGCTTTCTTT

cdr3_length: 13
v_call: TRBV19
j_call: TRBJ1-1
d_call: -
clone_size: many
cdr3_aa: CASSIGIGTEAFF
cdr3_nt: TGTGCCAGTAGTATAGGAATCGGCACTGAAGCTTTCTTT

cdr3_length: 14
v_call: TRBV6-5
j_call: TRBJ1-2
d_call: TRBD1
clone_size: few
cdr3_aa: CASSQTGGHYGYTF
cdr3_nt: TGTGCCAGCAGTCAGACAGGGGGACACTATGGCTACACCTTC

cdr3_length: 14
v_call: TRBV7-6
j_call: TRBJ2-3
d_call: -
clone_size: few
cdr3_aa: CASSSTAGGFTQYF
cdr3_nt: TGTGCCAGTAGCTCAACCGCGGGCGGATTCACGCAGTATTTT

cdr3_length: 13
v_call: TRBV7-2
j_call: TRBJ1-5
d_call: -
clone_size: many
cdr3_aa: CASSLGEGQPQHF
cdr3_nt: TGTGCCAGCAGCTTAGGGGAGGGGCAGCCCCAGCATTTT

cdr3_length: 13
v_call: TRBV24-1
j_call: TRBJ2-3
d_call: -
clone_size: -
cdr3_aa: CATSDLRVDTQYF
cdr3_nt: TGTGCCACCAGTGATTTGCGGGTTGATACGCAGTATTTT

cdr3_length: 17
v_call: TRBV6-2/TRBV6-3
j_call: TRBJ2-1
d_call: -
clone_size: few
cdr3_aa: CASSYSNRDWSYNEQFF
cdr3_nt: TGTGCCAGCAGTTACTCCAACCGGGACTGGTCCTACAATGAGCAGTTCTTC

cdr3_length: 17
v_call: TRBV7-6
j_call: TRBJ2-2
d_call: TRBD1
clone_size: -
cdr3_aa: CASSSPSQGINTGELFF
cdr3_nt: TGTGCCAGCAGCTCCCCTTCACAGGGGATTAACACCGGGGAGCTGTTTTTT

cdr3_length: 14
v_call: TRBV5-6
j_call: TRBJ2-7
d_call: -
clone_size: -
cdr3_aa: CASSWRDVSYEQYF
cdr3_nt: TGTGCCAGCAGCTGGAGGGACGTCTCCTACGAGCAGTACTTC

cdr3_length: 16
v_call: TRBV7-6
j_call: TRBJ2-3
d_call: TRBD2
clone_size: many
cdr3_aa: CASSEPSGGAPDTQYF
cdr3_nt: TGTGCCAGCAGCGAACCTAGCGGGGGGGCCCCAGATACGCAGTATTTT

cdr3_length: 15
v_call: TRBV5-8
j_call: TRBJ2-3
d_call: TRBD1
clone_size: -
cdr3_aa: CASSLTDGQGDTQYF
cdr3_nt: TGTGCCAGCAGCTTGACAGACGGACAGGGAGATACGCAGTATTTT

cdr3_length: 11
v_call: TRBV28
j_call: TRBJ1-2
d_call: -
clone_size: -
cdr3_aa: CASSLKYGYTF
cdr3_nt: TGTGCCAGCAGCCTGAAGTATGGCTACACCTTC

cdr3_length: 15
v_call: TRBV28
j_call: TRBJ1-1
d_call: -
clone_size: -
cdr3_aa: CASSLGPYVYTEAFF
cdr3_nt: TGTGCCAGCAGTTTGGGGCCCTACGTGTACACTGAAGCTTTCTTT

cdr3_length: 13
v_call: TRBV5-1
j_call: TRBJ2-7
d_call: TRBD1
clone_size: few
cdr3_aa: CASRPAGGYEQYF
cdr3_nt: TGCGCCAGCCGTCCTGCAGGGGGATACGAGCAGTACTTC

cdr3_length: 14
v_call: TRBV3-1
j_call: TRBJ2-5
d_call: -
clone_size: -
cdr3_aa: CASSQEGRLETQYF
cdr3_nt: TGTGCCAGCAGCCAAGAAGGCAGGTTAGAGACCCAGTACTTC

cdr3_length: 15
v_call: TRBV28
j_call: TRBJ1-2
d_call: -
clone_size: -
cdr3_aa: CASSLLGGPNYGYTF
cdr3_nt: TGTGCCAGCAGTTTGTTAGGCGGACCTAACTATGGCTACACCTTC

cdr3_length: 13
v_call: TRBV10-1
j_call: TRBJ2-7
d_call: -
clone_size: few
cdr3_aa: CASSEVGANEQYF
cdr3_nt: TGCGCCAGCAGTGAGGTGGGGGCGAACGAGCAGTACTTC

cdr3_length: 14
v_call: TRBV11-2
j_call: TRBJ2-3
d_call: TRBD2
clone_size: few
cdr3_aa: CASSLLAGGDTQYF
cdr3_nt: TGTGCCAGCAGCTTATTAGCGGGAGGAGATACGCAGTATTTT

cdr3_length: 15
v_call: TRBV2
j_call: TRBJ2-2
d_call: TRBD2
clone_size: once
cdr3_aa: CAILIAGGYTGELFF
cdr3_nt: TGTGCCATCCTAATAGCGGGGGGTTACACCGGGGAGCTGTTTTTT

cdr3_length: 16
v_call: TRBV27
j_call: TRBJ1-3
d_call: -
clone_size: few
cdr3_aa: CASSRDLKEPGNTIYF
cdr3_nt: TGTGCCAGCAGCCGGGACCTTAAGGAGCCTGGAAACACCATATATTTT

cdr3_length: 15
v_call: TRBV12-5
j_call: TRBJ1-4
d_call: TRBD1
clone_size: -
cdr3_aa: CASGFYRGTGEKLFF
cdr3_nt: TGTGCTAGTGGTTTTTACAGGGGAACGGGTGAAAAACTGTTTTTT

cdr3_length: 15
v_call: TRBV4-1
j_call: TRBJ2-7
d_call: TRBD1
clone_size: -
cdr3_aa: CASSIQGQGIYEQYF
cdr3_nt: TGCGCCAGCAGCATTCAGGGACAGGGAATCTACGAGCAGTACTTC